Each of the 6 T cell receptor beta chains below was sequenced from the same sample in a study of blood T cells in healthy people across ages. Then a second PCR, running roughly 6 to 11 cycles, was carried out with a sample-barcoded 5' primer and a J-beta primer mix. MiXCR, run by TCRdb on the 5' RACE reads, gives a single entry per CDR3 protein. Altogether 1.5 million to 1.9 million distinct CDR3 sequences are present, roughly 43% being singletons, with the ten largest covering under 5%. The sequenced sample consisted of blood. These receptors all come from a woman between 18 and 29 years old in good health.

V and J are TRBV12-3 or TRBV12-4 and TRBJ2-1; TRBD2 might be the D (6 bases). Between the trimmed V and J ends, which lost 5 bases and 6 bases, there was a span of 14 bases. This CDR3 contains 14 residues. The CDR3 sequence is CASSPHRGINEQFF. DNA for the CDR3: TGTGCCAGCAGTCCTCACCGGGGGATCAATGAGCAGTTCTTC.

CDR3 nucleotides: TGTGCCAGCAGTTACTCGAATCGGGGGGCGGCCGAAGCTTTCTTT. The encoded protein is CASSYSNRGAAEAFF. J is TRBJ1-1 and V is TRBV6-5, with a possible D match to TRBD1 (6 bases). The germline CDR1 and CDR2 sequences are MNHEY and SVGAGI. Trimming removed 0 bases at V and 8 bases at J, with 16 bases between. The CDR3 consists of 15 residues.

V and J are TRBV18 and TRBJ1-5, with D possibly matching TRBD1 (6 bases). V was clipped by 3 bases and J by 7 bases, with 16 bases between them. CDR1 KGHSH and CDR2 LQKENI come from the germline V gene. This CDR3 region has 15 residues. CDR3 nucleotides: TGTGCCAGCTCACCTAGGGGGGTCGATGGGCAGCCCCAGCATTTT. It codes for CASSPRGVDGQPQHF.

The chain combines TRBV20-1 with TRBJ2-4, with TRBD1 matching over 10 bases. The CDR3 runs to 15 residues. Germline lookup yields CDR1 DFQATT and CDR2 SNEGSKA (reference sequence). J was trimmed by 2 bases and V by 6 bases; bases with no gene match: 7. CDR3 nucleotide sequence: TGCAGTGCGCTGGACAGGGGGTCATCCAAAAACATTCAGTACTTC. Its protein product is CSALDRGSSKNIQYF.

Turning to this clonotype: The junction departs from germline at one end; a sequencing error may be responsible. This sequence joins TRBV24-1 and TRBJ2-5; a weak D match, TRBD1 (5 bases). The CDR3 spans 15 residues. The germline CDR1 and CDR2 sequences are KGHDR and SFDVKD. For the CDR3, the DNA is TGTACCACCAGTGATCCCGGCAGGGCCCAAGAGACCCAGTACTTC. Protein product: CTTSDPGRAQETQYF.

This clonotype showed up just once. This chain connects TRBV20-1 to TRBJ1-1, with D perhaps TRBD1 (6 bases). The CDR3 sequence is 10 residues long. The V and J ends lost 3 bases and 10 bases respectively, with 9 bases between them. Germline CDR1 and CDR2: DFQATT and SNEGSKA (reference sequence). This chain's CDR3 is CSARDSGAFF. The CDR3 coding sequence is TGCAGTGCTAGGGACAGTGGAGCTTTCTTT.